Listed here are 5 T cell receptor beta chains from one sample, sequenced in a study of identical twins. Each CDR3 protein is one row after TCRdb ran MiXCR on the 5' RACE reads. Among around 1.7 million distinct CDR3 sequences listed, under 35% were seen once. The sequenced material came from cord blood. These receptors were obtained from a newborn girl in good health.

This clonotype was counted only a few times. This rearrangement joins TRBV24-1 to TRBJ2-7; possibly TRBD2 for D (6 bases). Germline V lookup: CDR1 KGHDR, CDR2 SFDVKD. CDR3 size: 13 residues. V was shortened by 5 bases and J by 2 bases, with 9 bases between the two germline ends. This CDR3 reads CATSGGLAYEQYF. In DNA form, the CDR3 reads TGTGCCACCAGTGGGGGACTTGCCTACGAGCAGTACTTC.

The rearrangement links TRBV3-1 to TRBJ1-6; 10 bases are a match to TRBD1. The germline gives CDR1 LGHDT, CDR2 YNNKEL (reference sequence). V shed 3 bases and J 10 bases; nucleotides not matched to a gene: 6. This CDR3 contains 15 residues. The CDR3 is CASSQPTGGASPLHF. CDR3 bases: TGTGCCAGCAGCCAGCCGACAGGGGGCGCGTCACCCCTCCACTTT.

The chain has TRBV6-1 and TRBJ2-7; D ambiguous. V was shortened by 2 bases and J by 4 bases, with 9 bases between the two germline ends. CDR3 size: 13 residues. Germline lookup yields CDR1 MNHNS and CDR2 SASEGT. Written as DNA, the CDR3 is TGTGCCAGCAGTGAACTCTGGTGGTACGAGCAGTACTTC. It is translated as CASSELWWYEQYF.

This sequence joins TRBV20-1 and TRBJ2-7; TRBD2 matches 9 bases. Germline V CDR1 and CDR2: DFQATT, SNEGSKA (reference sequence). CDR3 size: 13 residues. The V segment lost 6 bases and the J segment 2 bases; nucleotides outside the gene matches: 5. This CDR3 reads CSATAGGAYEQYF. The DNA for the CDR3 is TGCAGTGCCACCGCGGGGGGGGCCTACGAGCAGTACTTC.

The chain links TRBV18 to TRBJ2-5; maybe TRBD2 (6 bases). The CDR3 contains 12 residues. The germline V and J ends were trimmed by 4 bases and 11 bases, with 14 bases remaining between them. Germline CDR1 is KGHSH and CDR2 is LQKENI. The CDR3 DNA follows: TGTGCCAGCTCACTTACGACGGGGGAGCAGTACTTC. It codes for CASSLTTGEQYF.